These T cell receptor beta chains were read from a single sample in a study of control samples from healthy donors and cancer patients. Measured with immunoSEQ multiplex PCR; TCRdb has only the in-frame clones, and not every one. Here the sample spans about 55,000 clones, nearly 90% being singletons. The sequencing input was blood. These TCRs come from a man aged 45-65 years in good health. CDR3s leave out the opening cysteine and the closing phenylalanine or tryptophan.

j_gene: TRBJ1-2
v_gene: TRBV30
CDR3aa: AWVRGGNYGYT

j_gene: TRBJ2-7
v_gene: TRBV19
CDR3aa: ASSSTGDEHEQY

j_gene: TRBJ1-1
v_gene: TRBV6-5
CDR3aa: ASSYMGPTNTEAF

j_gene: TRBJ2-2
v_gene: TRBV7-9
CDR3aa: ASSPGGRGGELF

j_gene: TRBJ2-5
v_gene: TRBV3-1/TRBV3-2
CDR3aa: ASIFSGGTQETQY

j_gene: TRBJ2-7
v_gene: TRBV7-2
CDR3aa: ASSLGWSRAYEQY

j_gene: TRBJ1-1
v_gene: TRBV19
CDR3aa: ASNTLRASSGQGLMNTEAF

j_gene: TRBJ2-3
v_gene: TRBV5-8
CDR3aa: ASSKGASGTDTQY

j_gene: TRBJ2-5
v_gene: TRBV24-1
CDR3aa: ATSDPTGIQETQY

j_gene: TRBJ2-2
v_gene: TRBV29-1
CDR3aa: SVGGTFNTGELF

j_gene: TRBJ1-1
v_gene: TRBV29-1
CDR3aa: SVVQGSEAF

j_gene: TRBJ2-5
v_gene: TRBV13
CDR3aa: ASSLRGQETQY

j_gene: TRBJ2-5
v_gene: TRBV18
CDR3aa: ASSLAQETQY

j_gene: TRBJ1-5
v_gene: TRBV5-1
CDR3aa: ASSSTGHSNQPQH

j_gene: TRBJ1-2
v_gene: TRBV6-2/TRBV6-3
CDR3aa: ASSAIDRVNGYT

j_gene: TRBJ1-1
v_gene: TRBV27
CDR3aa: ASSPNGQGRTEAF

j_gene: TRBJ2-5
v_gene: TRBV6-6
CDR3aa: ASSYSTAQETQY

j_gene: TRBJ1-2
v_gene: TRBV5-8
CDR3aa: ASSPGQGLGYT

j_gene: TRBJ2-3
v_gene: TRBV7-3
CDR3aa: ASSLTRGASTDTQY

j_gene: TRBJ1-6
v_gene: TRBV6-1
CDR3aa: ASSEALTVYTPLH

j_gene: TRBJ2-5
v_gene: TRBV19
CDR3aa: ASSTGQIQETQY